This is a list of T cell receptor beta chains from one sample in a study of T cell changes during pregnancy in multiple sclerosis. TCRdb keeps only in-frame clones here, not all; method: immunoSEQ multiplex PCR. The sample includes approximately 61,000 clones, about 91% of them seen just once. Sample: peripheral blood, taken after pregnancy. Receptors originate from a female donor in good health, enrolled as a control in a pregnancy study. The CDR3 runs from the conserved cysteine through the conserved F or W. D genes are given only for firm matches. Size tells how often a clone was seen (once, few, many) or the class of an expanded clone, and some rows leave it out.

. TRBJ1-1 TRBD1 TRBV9 TGTGCCAGCAGCCCTCTGGACAGGGCGGGGACTGAAGCTTTCTTT CASSPLDRAGTEAFF
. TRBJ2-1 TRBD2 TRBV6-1 TGTGCCAGCAGTGAAACCTTGGGTAGCGGGATAACCAATGAGCAGTTCTTC CASSETLGSGITNEQFF
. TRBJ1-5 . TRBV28 TGTGCCAGCAGGTCTTCGGAGGGTCAGCCCCAGCATTTT CASRSSEGQPQHF
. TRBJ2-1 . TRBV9 TGTGCCAGCAGCGTACTGGCTAGCTCCTACAATGAGCAGTTCTTC CASSVLASSYNEQFF
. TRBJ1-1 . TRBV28 TGTGCCAGCATGGAGGGGCTCGCTGAAGCTTTCTTT CASMEGLAEAFF
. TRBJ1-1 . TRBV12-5 TGTGCTAGTGGTTTGGGGGGGCGCACTGAAGCTTTCTTT CASGLGGRTEAFF
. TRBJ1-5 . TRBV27 TGTGCCAGCAGTCCCAGTAGGGGAGGTAGCAATCAGCCCCAGCATTTT CASSPSRGGSNQPQHF
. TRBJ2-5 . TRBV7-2 TGTGCCAGCAGCTTAGAACGGAGGGAGACCCAGTACTTC CASSLERRETQYF
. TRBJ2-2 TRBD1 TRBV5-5 TGTGCCAGCAGTTCCGCAGGGGGCTACACCGGGGAGCTGTTTTTT CASSSAGGYTGELFF
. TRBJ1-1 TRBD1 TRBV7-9 TGTGCCAGCAGCTCCCGGGACAGGGAAGCTTTCTTT CASSSRDREAFF
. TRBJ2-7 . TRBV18 TGTGCCAGCTCACCAAGCCGTAGCGGTTACGAGCAGTACTTC CASSPSRSGYEQYF
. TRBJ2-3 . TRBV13 TGTGCCAGCAGCTCTCGGGAGAAGGGCACAGATACGCAGTATTTT CASSSREKGTDTQYF
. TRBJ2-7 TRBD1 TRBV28 TGTGCCAGCAGTCCCGGACAGGTCCACTCCTACGAGCAGTACTTC CASSPGQVHSYEQYF
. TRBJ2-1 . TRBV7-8 TGTGCCAGCAGTAACGGGGGTGGTAGGTACAATGAGCAGTTCTTC CASSNGGGRYNEQFF
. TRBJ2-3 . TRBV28 TGTGCCAGCAGCCTCAGCACAGATACGCAGTATTTT CASSLSTDTQYF
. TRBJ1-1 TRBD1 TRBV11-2 TGTGCCAGCAGCTCGGGACAGGGTCGAAGGTCTGAAGCTTTCTTT CASSSGQGRRSEAFF
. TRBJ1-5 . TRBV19 TGTGCCAGTACCCGTCAAGACGGGGGCAATCAGCCCCAGCATTTT CASTRQDGGNQPQHF
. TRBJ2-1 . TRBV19 TGTGCCAGTAGTATACGAGACAGTTTGGATGAGCAGTTCTTC CASSIRDSLDEQFF
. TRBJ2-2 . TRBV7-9 TGTGCCAGCAGCTTAGCCTCCACCGGGGAGCTGTTTTTT CASSLASTGELFF
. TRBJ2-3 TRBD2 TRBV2 TGTGCCAGCTGCCGGACTAGCGGGGTTACGCAGTATTTT CASCRTSGVTQYF
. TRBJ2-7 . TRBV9 TGTGCCAGCAGCCCCGAAGGAGGGGCCTACGAGCAGTACTTC CASSPEGGAYEQYF
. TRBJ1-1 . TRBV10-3 TGTGCCATCAGGGGGGGGGTATTGAACACTGAAGCTTTCTTT CAIRGGVLNTEAFF
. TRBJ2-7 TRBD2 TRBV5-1 TGCGCCAGCAGCTTTAGCGGGGGGGCAGGGTACGAGCAGTACTTC CASSFSGGAGYEQYF
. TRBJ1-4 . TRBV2 TGTGCCAGCAGTGAAGAAATGAGTGCGGAACTGTTTTTT CASSEEMSAELFF
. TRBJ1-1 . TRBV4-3 TGCGCCAGTGGATTGGTCGGGGGCACTGAAGCTTTCTTT CASGLVGGTEAFF
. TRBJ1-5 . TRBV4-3 TGCGCCAGCAGCCAAGATTCAGGTCAGCCCCAGCATTTT CASSQDSGQPQHF
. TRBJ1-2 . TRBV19 TGTGCCACCGCACCAGGGAAATATCCGGGCTACACCTTC CATAPGKYPGYTF
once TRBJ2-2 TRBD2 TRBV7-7 TGTGCCAGCAGCAGAAGACTAGCGGGAGTTTCCCCCGGGGAGCTGTTTTTT CASSRRLAGVSPGELFF
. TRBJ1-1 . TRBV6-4 TGTGCCACCCCCGGGGTCCTGGACACTGAAGCTTTCTTT CATPGVLDTEAFF
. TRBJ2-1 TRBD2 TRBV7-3 TGTGCCAGCAGCGCCACCCCTGGGACTAGCTTTGCCTACAATGAGCAGTTCTTC CASSATPGTSFAYNEQFF
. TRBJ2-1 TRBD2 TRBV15 TGTGCCACCAGCACCCCGGGGGAGGGAGCGCGGAGTGAGCAGTTCTTC CATSTPGEGARSEQFF
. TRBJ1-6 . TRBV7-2 TGTGCCAGCAGCTCCTATAGACCTGGGAGCTCCTATAATTCACCCCTCCACTTT CASSSYRPGSSYNSPLHF
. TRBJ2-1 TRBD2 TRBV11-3 TGTGCCAGCAGCTTAGTACGCGGGGGTGAGCAGTTCTTC CASSLVRGGEQFF
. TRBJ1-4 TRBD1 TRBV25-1 TGTGCCAGCTTTGACAGGGGGCATGAAAAACTGTTTTTT CASFDRGHEKLFF
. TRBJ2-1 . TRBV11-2 TGTGCCAGCAGCTTAATCTTCGGGATCTGGGATGAGCAGTTCTTC CASSLIFGIWDEQFF
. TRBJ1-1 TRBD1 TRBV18 TGTGCCAGCTCACGAGAGACAGGGGGCCAACCTGAAGCTTTCTTT CASSRETGGQPEAFF
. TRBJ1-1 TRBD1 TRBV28 TGTGCCAGCAGCTCGGGACAGGACACAAACACTGAAGCTTTCTTT CASSSGQDTNTEAFF
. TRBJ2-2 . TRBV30 TGTGCCTGGAGTAACCCCGTTGGGAGCTTCTACACCGGGGAGCTGTTTTTT CAWSNPVGSFYTGELFF
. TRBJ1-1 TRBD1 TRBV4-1 TGCGCCAGCAGCCCTAGGGGGACAGGGGGAGTGAACACTGAAGCTTTCTTT CASSPRGTGGVNTEAFF
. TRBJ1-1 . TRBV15 TGTGCCACCAGCAGAGACACAGAGATCGCTTTCTTT CATSRDTEIAFF
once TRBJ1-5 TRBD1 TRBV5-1 TGCGCCAGCAGCTTCCAGGGGGGCGATCAGCCCCAGCATTTT CASSFQGGDQPQHF
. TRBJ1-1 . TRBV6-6 TGTGCCAGCAGTTACTCGACAGGCATTGAAGCTTTCTTT CASSYSTGIEAFF
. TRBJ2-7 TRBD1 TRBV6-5 TGTGCCAGCAGTTACGGTGGCCAGGGGGACTACGAGCAGTACTTC CASSYGGQGDYEQYF
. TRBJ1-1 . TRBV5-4 TGTGCCAGCAGCCCCGACAGTTACACTGAAGCTTTCTTT CASSPDSYTEAFF
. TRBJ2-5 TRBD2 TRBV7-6 TGTGCCAGCAGCTCCGGACTAGCGGAGCCCCAAGAGACCCAGTACTTC CASSSGLAEPQETQYF